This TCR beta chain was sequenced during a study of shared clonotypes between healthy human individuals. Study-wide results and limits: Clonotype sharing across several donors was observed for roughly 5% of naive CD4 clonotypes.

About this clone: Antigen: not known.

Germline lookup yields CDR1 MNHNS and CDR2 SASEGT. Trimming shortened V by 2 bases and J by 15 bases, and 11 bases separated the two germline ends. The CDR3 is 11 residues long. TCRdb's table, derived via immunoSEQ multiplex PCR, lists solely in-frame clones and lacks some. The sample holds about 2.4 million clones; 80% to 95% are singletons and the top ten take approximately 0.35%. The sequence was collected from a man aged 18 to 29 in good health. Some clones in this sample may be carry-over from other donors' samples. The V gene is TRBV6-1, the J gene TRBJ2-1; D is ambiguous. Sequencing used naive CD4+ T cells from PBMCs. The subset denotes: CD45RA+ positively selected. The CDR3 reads CASSEWAAVFF. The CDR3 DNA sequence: TGTGCCAGCAGTGAATGGGCTGCGGTGTTCTTC.